The T cell receptor (beta chain) described here comes from a study of blood T cells in healthy people across ages. CDR1 KGHDR and CDR2 SFDVKD come from the germline V gene. The length of the CDR3 is 14 residues. With 5 bases clipped from V and 7 bases from J, the junction kept 7 bases outside the gene matches. A second roughly 6 to 11 cycle PCR used barcoded and J-beta primers. A template-switch adaptor that had 12 random nucleotides put a tag on each cDNA molecule. Sequencing of every sample gave 3 million or more CDR3-containing paired-end reads. TCRdb reprocessed the 5' RACE reads with MiXCR, giving one entry per CDR3 protein. This sample has about 680,000 distinct CDR3 sequences; roughly 50% occur once, and the top ten carry about 32%. Extracted total RNA amounted to at least 6 micrograms for each sample.

The sequence was collected from a woman aged 55 to 70 in good health. The rearrangement joins TRBV24-1 to TRBJ2-1; 7 nucleotides align to TRBD2. Sequenced input: blood. The CDR3 nucleotides read TGTGCCACCAGTGGTACCTATAGCGGGAATGAGCAGTTCTTC. Its protein product is CATSGTYSGNEQFF.